The TCR beta chain described here comes from a study of blood T cell repertoires in COVID-19 (dated by TCRdb to about 2020). About the full investigation: Collaborator samples came from the United States, Italy and Spain and covered acute and convalescent phases of COVID-19. The material from the prospective study consisted of cDNA or gDNA derived from T cells, B-cell-depleted T cells, or PBMCs. Deeply sampled blood TCRbeta repertoires from subjects exposed to, actively infected with, or recovered from COVID-19 were included in the dataset. The repertoires were made available in a free public database intended to serve as a resource for research on the immune response to SARS-CoV-2. The samples were drawn from two sources: the first 160 participants of the ongoing ImmuneRACE study, and 950 to 1,500 subjects contributed by 6 global collaborators. A de-identified subject ID, COVID-19 status, age in years and sex were almost always included in the sample metadata. Where available, HLA class I and class II types were taken from metadata supplied by the sample provider and were not determined by assay-based typing. Paper-wide results and their limitations: The quantity of clinical and demographic metadata differed by source and by participant and was supplied without curation.

TCRbeta CDR3 regions were amplified from genomic DNA using the immunoSEQ Assay, a bias-controlled multiplex PCR. The authors processed their data as follows. Nucleated cell counts per sample were estimated from amplification of reference gene primers within the assay. To quantify the absolute abundance of each unique TCRbeta CDR3 rearrangement, sequence reads were collapsed and filtered. For each sample, productive Simpson clonality was calculated by taking the square root of Simpson's diversity index across productive rearrangements. TCRdb obtained this table from immuneACCESS and retained in-frame rearrangements with V and J assigned. These tables miss some clones; where compared with another copy, unresolved V genes account for less than half of the shortfall, and the remainder is unexplained. The DNA was the basis for D and trimming; V, J and clone size are from that table. Counted in this sample were roughly 110,000 clones; around 88% of them appeared once. The biggest ten clones account for 15% to 20% of the sample.

Whole blood was collected in K2EDTA tubes by collaborating institutions according to the institutions' own protocols. For TCRbeta analysis, collaborators shipped samples in one of three forms: frozen whole blood, isolated PBMCs, or DNA extracted from either of those sample types. Notes on this clone: This receptor's antigen is unknown. Base qualities were left out, and no much larger clone turns up one base away.

CDR3 length: 16 amino acids, cysteine to phenylalanine. The CDR3 DNA has 48 bases and is translated from base 1. V trim: 4 bases; J trim: 2 bases; unmatched bases: 13. CDR1 and CDR2 are read off the germline V gene as SQVTM and ANQGSEA. Recombination linked TRBV29-1 to TRBJ2-7; TRBD1 aligns with 8 central bases. Material for sequencing was peripheral blood. The source is a human donor with acute or convalescent COVID-19. The donor label of this sample is uncertain. The encoded CDR3 is CSVGTGGTGRAYEQYF. The bases are TGCAGCGTTGGCACAGGTGGGACAGGAAGGGCCTACGAGCAGTACTTC.